The 7 T cell receptor beta chains in this list originate from one sample, sequenced in a study of T cell changes during pregnancy in multiple sclerosis. Generated by immunoSEQ multiplex PCR, the TCRdb table keeps only in-frame clones and is missing some. The sample yields approximately 28,000 clones, approximately 89% seen once. Sequencing used CD8+ T cells from peripheral blood mononuclear cells, obtained in the second trimester of pregnancy. These receptors were taken from a female donor with multiple sclerosis, enrolled in a pregnancy study.

This chain connects TRBV19 to TRBJ1-1; the D gene is possibly TRBD1 (5 bases). From germline, CDR1 is LNHDA and CDR2 SQIVND (reference sequence). Trimming took off 3 bases at V and 3 bases at J, with 14 bases between the two ends. The CDR3 loop spans 15 amino acids. As DNA, the CDR3 is TGTGCCAGTAGTATCGGGAGGGGTCTGGACACTGAAGCTTTCTTT. Its protein is CASSIGRGLDTEAFF.

The chain is built from TRBV28 and TRBJ2-7, with D perhaps matching TRBD1 (6 bases). Trimming pared 8 bases from V and 3 bases from J, leaving 11 bases between. The CDR3 is 12 amino acids. Germline V gene sequence: CDR1 MDHEN, CDR2 SYDVKM. The chain's CDR3 is CASRQEDYEQYF. CDR3 bases: TGTGCCAGCCGACAGGAGGACTACGAGCAGTACTTC.

This clone has a single count. The genes are TRBV28 and TRBJ2-7, with 13 bases aligning to TRBD2. The CDR3 spans 15 residues. The germline V gene encodes CDR1 MDHEN and CDR2 SYDVKM. With 5 bases clipped from V and 6 bases from J, the junction kept 7 bases outside the gene matches. CDR3: CASSPGLAGVLEQYF. The CDR3 bases are TGTGCCAGCAGTCCCGGACTAGCGGGAGTTCTCGAGCAGTACTTC.

The genes are TRBV29-1 and TRBJ2-3; TRBD2 agrees at 9 bases. Per germline, CDR1 SQVTM and CDR2 ANQGSEA. V shed 3 bases and J 4 bases; nucleotides not matched to a gene: 2. CDR3 length: 13 amino acids. CDR3 residues: CSVEGLAADTQYF. As DNA, the CDR3 is TGCAGCGTTGAGGGACTAGCTGCAGATACGCAGTATTTT.

The V call is TRBV4-3, the J call TRBJ1-4; D not resolved. Germline V gene data show CDR1 as LGHNA and CDR2 as YSLEER. This CDR3 is 13 amino acids long. The ends were cut back, 0 bases at V and 8 bases at J, with 7 bases in the middle. The chain's CDR3 is CASSQDPGEKLFF. For the CDR3, the DNA is TGCGCCAGCAGCCAAGATCCGGGGGAAAAACTGTTTTTT.

V gene TRBV27 combines with J gene TRBJ2-1; 8 nucleotides align to TRBD1. This CDR3 is built from 14 residues. V trimming: 6 bases; J trimming: 4 bases; junction bases outside the gene matches: 5. CDR1 and CDR2 from the germline V gene are MNHEY and SMNVEV (reference sequence). In DNA, the CDR3 is TGTGCCAGCAGCTGGGACAGGAAATACAATGAGCAGTTCTTC. Its translation is CASSWDRKYNEQFF.

The genes are TRBV19 and TRBJ1-1; TRBD1 agrees at 7 bases. CDR1 is LNHDA and CDR2 is SQIVND in the germline V gene (reference sequence). This CDR3 contains 13 residues. V was clipped by 5 bases and J by 7 bases; unmatched bases: 7. The CDR3 sequence is CASSETGQVEAFF. For the CDR3, the DNA is TGTGCCAGTAGTGAAACTGGACAGGTTGAAGCTTTCTTT.